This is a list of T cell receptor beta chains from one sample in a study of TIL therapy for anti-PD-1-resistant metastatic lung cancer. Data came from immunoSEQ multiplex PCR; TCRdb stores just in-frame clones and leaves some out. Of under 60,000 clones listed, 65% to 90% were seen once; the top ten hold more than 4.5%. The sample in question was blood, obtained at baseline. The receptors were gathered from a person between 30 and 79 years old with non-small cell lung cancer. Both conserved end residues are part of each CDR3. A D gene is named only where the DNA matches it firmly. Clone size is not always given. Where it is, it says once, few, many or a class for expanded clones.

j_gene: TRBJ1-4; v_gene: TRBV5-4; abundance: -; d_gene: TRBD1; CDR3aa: CASSLDRGHEKLFF; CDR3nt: TGTGCCAGCAGCTTGGACAGGGGTCATGAAAAACTGTTTTTT
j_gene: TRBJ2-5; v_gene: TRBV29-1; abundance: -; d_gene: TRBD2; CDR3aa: CSVELAGVWMGETQYF; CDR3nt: TGCAGCGTTGAACTAGCGGGAGTATGGATGGGAGAGACCCAGTACTTC
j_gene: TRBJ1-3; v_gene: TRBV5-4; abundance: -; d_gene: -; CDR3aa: CASSVAGAHSGNTIYF; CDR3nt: TGTGCCAGCAGCGTCGCCGGGGCCCACTCTGGAAACACCATATATTTT
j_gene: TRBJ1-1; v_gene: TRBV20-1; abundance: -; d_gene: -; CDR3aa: CSPPGDTEAFF; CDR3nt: TGCAGTCCCCCCGGGGACACTGAAGCTTTCTTT
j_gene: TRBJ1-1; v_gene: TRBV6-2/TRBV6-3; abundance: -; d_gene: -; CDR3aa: CASSRTLNTEAFF; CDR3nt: TGTGCCAGCAGTCGGACATTGAACACTGAAGCTTTCTTT
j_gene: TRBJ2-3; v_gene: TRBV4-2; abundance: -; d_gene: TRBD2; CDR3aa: CASSHRTSGASATQYF; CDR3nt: TGTGCCAGCAGCCACCGAACTAGCGGGGCCTCCGCCACGCAGTATTTT
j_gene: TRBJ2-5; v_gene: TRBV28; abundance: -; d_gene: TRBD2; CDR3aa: CASSLWGGGAGETQYF; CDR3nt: TGTGCCAGCAGTTTATGGGGCGGGGGGGCCGGAGAGACCCAGTACTTC
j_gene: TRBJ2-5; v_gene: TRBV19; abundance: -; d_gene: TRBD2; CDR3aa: CAGLGGLMETQYF; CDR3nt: TGTGCCGGGCTGGGGGGGTTGATGGAGACCCAGTACTTC
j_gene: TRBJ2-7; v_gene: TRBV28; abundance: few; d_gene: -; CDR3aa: CASREGGASYEQYF; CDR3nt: TGTGCCAGCCGAGAAGGGGGGGCGTCCTACGAGCAGTACTTC
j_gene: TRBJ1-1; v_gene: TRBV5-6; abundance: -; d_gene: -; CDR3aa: CASSLLTGTNTEAFF; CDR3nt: TGTGCCAGCAGCTTGTTAACAGGGACGAACACTGAAGCTTTCTTT